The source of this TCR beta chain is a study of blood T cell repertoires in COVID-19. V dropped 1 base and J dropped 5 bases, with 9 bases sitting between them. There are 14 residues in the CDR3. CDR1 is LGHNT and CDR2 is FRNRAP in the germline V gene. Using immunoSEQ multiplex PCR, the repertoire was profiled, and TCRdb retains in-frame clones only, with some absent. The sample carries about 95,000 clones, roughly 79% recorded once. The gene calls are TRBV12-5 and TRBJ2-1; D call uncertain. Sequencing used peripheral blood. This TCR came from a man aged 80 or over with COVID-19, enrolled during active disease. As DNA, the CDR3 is TGTGCTAGTGGTTTGGGGAGTCAGAACAATGAGCAGTTCTTC. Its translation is CASGLGSQNNEQFF. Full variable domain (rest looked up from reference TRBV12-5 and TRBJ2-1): DARVTQTPRHKVTEMGQEVTMRCQPILGHNTVFWYRQTMMQGLELLAYFRNRAPLDDSGMPKDRFSAEMPDATLATLKIQPSEPRDSAVYFCASGLGSQNNEQFFGPGTRLTVL.